Listed below are T cell receptor beta chains from one sample, sequenced in a study of shared clonotypes between healthy human individuals. The table came from immunoSEQ multiplex PCR; TCRdb's copy has only in-frame clones and leaves some out. The data show about 1 million clones, about 75% seen once. The sequenced sample consisted of memory CD4+ T cells sorted from blood. These receptors were obtained from a man younger than 35 in good health. Both conserved end residues are trimmed from each CDR3.

TRBJ2-7,TRBV6-1,ASSESHYEQY
TRBJ2-2,TRBV11-2,ASSSSDRVAGELF
TRBJ1-4,TRBV7-2,ASSLEAALTNEKLF
TRBJ1-5,TRBV27,ASSLSKGAGQPQH
TRBJ1-4,TRBV2,ASSAQRTTNEKLF
TRBJ1-2,TRBV6-6,ASREGGKDGYT
TRBJ2-2,TRBV28,ASSLGSRGIGELF
TRBJ1-6,TRBV30,AWTAPDRGLSPLH
TRBJ2-1,TRBV5-1,ASSPGQGARNEQF
TRBJ2-3,TRBV4-1,ASSQVEGADTQY
TRBJ2-1,TRBV19,ASSHRRANSYNEQF
TRBJ2-5,TRBV15,ATSRGPDAQETQY
TRBJ1-3,TRBV2,AGSLSLGNTIY
TRBJ1-1,TRBV6-1,ASSQRGNTEAF
TRBJ2-2,TRBV5-4,ASSLELSNTGELF
TRBJ2-5,TRBV18,ASSQETSGTAETQY
TRBJ2-1,TRBV28,ASSLFAGISYNEQF
TRBJ2-3,TRBV6-6,ASSRQGGTDTQY
TRBJ1-2,TRBV4-3,ASSQETSAGMGNYGYT
TRBJ1-2,TRBV7-2,ASKYPGAGEVYGYT
TRBJ1-3,TRBV2,ASSSGRGAGNTIY
TRBJ2-7,TRBV11-2,ASSLGAGATYEQY
TRBJ1-3,TRBV10-3,AISGRQGALAGNTIY
TRBJ2-7,TRBV2,ASTRDRGYEQY
TRBJ2-7,TRBV18,ASSLSARDRGHEQY
TRBJ1-2,TRBV19,ASKETTGKGLGYT
TRBJ2-5,TRBV5-1,ASSLGIYQETQY
TRBJ1-5,TRBV19,ASSIDGNSNQPQH
TRBJ2-3,TRBV5-1,ASSPTSGRGTDTQY
TRBJ2-3,TRBV11-3,ASSLGHTPDTQY
TRBJ1-1,TRBV5-1,ASSLSGTEAF
TRBJ1-5,TRBV19,ASTQPDRGRDQPQH
TRBJ2-7,TRBV6-6,ASSTTSGATYEQY
TRBJ2-5,TRBV9,ASSVDGLQETQY
TRBJ2-4,TRBV28,ASSPSSLGLAKNIQY
TRBJ1-4,TRBV28,ASSLISGTSEKLF
TRBJ2-2,TRBV29-1,SVVEGARELF
TRBJ2-7,TRBV7-2,ASSLDGASFKQY